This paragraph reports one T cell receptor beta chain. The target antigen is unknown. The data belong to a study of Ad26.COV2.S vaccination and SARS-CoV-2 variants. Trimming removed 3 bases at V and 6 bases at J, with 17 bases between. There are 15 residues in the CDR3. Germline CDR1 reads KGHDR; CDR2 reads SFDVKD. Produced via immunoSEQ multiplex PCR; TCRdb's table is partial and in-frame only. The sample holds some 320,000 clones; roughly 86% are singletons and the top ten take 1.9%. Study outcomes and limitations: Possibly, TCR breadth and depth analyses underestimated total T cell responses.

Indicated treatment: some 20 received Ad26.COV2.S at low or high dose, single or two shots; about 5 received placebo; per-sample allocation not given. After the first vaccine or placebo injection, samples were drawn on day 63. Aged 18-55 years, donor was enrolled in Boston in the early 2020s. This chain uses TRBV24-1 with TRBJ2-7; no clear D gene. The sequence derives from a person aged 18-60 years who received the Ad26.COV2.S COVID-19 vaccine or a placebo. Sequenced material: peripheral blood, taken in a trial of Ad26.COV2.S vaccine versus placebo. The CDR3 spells CATSDMVTVGSEQYF. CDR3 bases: TGTGCCACCAGTGATATGGTGACCGTGGGGTCCGAGCAGTACTTC.